This T cell receptor beta chain was identified in a study of OX40 agonist ivuxolimab in advanced cancers. The CDR3 totals 13 residues. CDR1 and CDR2 from the germline V gene are MDHEN and SYDVKM. V lost 8 bases, J lost 4 bases, and 5 bases stayed unmatched. Method: immunoSEQ multiplex PCR; TCRdb's copy keeps in-frame clones and lacks some. The sample shows under 80,000 clones, approximately 89% of them seen only once. This rearrangement joins TRBV28 to TRBJ1-2; TRBD1 aligns across 9 bases. Source: CD4+ or CD8+ T cells sorted from blood, taken in a trial of the OX40 agonist ivuxolimab. This sequence originates from an adult with an advanced solid tumor such as melanoma, head and neck, liver or kidney cancer. The DNA of the CDR3 is TGTGCCAGCGGGAGGGACAGGGTCTATGGCTACACCTTC. Translating gives CASGRDRVYGYTF.